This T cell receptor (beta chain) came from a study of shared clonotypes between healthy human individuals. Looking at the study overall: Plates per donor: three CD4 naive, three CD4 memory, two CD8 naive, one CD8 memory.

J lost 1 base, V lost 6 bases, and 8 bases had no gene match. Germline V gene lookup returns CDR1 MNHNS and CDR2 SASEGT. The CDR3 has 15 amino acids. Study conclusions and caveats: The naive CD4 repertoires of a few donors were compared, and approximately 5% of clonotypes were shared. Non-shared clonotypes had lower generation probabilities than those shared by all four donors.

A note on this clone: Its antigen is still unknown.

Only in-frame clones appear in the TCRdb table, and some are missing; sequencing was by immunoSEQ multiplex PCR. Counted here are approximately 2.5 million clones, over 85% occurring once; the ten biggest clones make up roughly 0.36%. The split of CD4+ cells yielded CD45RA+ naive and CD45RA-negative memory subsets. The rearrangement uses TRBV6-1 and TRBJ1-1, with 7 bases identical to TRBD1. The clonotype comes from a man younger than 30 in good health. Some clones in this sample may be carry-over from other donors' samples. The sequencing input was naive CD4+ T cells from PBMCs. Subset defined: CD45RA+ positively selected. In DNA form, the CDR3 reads TGTGCCAGCAGCCGACCCCGACAGGGGAACACTGAAGCTTTCTTT. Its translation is CASSRPRQGNTEAFF.